This TCR beta chain was found in a study of CD8 T cells in Susac syndrome. Regarding the study as a whole: Acknowledgment was made by the study that its TCR sequencing and HLA analysis involved a relatively small number of individuals.

The V end was cut by 2 bases, the J end by 7 bases, with 9 bases between. CDR3 length: 12 amino acids. The germline V gene encodes CDR1 SQVTM and CDR2 ANQGSEA. The multiple sclerosis controls were treatment-naive patients affected by stable or active relapsing-remitting disease. With random hexamers, reverse transcription was performed on roughly 0.5 to 1 ug of RNA. Amplification of TCR beta CDR3 spanned 54 Vbeta and 13 Jbeta via immunoSEQ multiplex PCR. TCRdb independently ran MiXCR on the immunoSEQ multiplex PCR reads; one entry per CDR3 protein. The table lists some 120,000 distinct CDR3 sequences, about 94% of them singletons. Notes on this clonotype: Its antigen is not known.

The sequenced sample was CD4+ T cells from PBMCs. The TCR originated in a human donor with multiple sclerosis. This rearrangement joins TRBV29-1 to TRBJ2-4; D perhaps matches TRBD2 (6 bases). Here the CDR3 DNA reads TGCAGCGTTGAAATAGCGGACAACATTCAGTACTTC. It encodes CSVEIADNIQYF.